The TCR beta chain described here comes from a study of cytomegalovirus exposure and HLA in healthy donors. Study results and caveats: Testing in vitro showed three CMV-associated chains specific for CMV antigens. The HLA-A and HLA-B alleles of most subjects were reportedly predicted accurately from TCR beta sequences. Most TCR sequences showed up rarely, but some public TCRs showed up in many donors.

Primers included in the PCR were 60 Vbeta and 13 Jbeta primers. TCRdb's copy holds only in-frame clones and misses some; the assay was immunoSEQ multiplex PCR. The sample records about 120,000 clones, 17% being singletons. Looked up from germline, CDR1 is SGHKS and CDR2 is YYEKEE (reference sequence). This CDR3 has 14 residues. Germline trimming cut 6 bases from V and 6 bases from J; bases unmatched to any gene: 8. This clone showed up just a few times. As yet, its antigen is unknown. The chain combines TRBV5-5 with TRBJ2-1; 8 bases align to TRBD2. The source of this sequence is a female donor in good health and CMV-seropositive. What was sequenced was PBMCs. The CDR3 nucleotides read TGTGCCAGCACCCCCCCGGGAGGGGTCAATGAGCAGTTCTTC. Translating gives CASTPPGGVNEQFF.